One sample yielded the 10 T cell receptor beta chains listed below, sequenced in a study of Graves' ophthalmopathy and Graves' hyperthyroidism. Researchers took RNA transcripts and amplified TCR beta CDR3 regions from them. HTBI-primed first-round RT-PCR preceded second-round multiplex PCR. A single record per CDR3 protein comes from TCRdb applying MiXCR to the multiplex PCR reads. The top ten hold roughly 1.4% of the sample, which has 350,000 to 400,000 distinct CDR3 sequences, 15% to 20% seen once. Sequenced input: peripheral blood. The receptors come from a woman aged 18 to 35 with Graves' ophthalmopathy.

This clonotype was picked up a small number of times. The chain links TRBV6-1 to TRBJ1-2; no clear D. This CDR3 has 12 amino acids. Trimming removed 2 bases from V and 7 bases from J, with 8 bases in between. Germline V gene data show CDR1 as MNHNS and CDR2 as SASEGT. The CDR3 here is CASSEQRSGYTF. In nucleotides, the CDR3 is TGTGCCAGCAGTGAACAGAGATCTGGCTACACCTTC.

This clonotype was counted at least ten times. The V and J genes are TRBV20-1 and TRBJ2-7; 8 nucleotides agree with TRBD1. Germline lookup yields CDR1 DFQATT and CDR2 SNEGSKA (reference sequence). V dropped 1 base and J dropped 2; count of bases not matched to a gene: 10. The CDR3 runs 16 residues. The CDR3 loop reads CSARATGQGKPYEQYF. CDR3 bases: TGCAGTGCTAGAGCCACCGGACAGGGTAAACCCTACGAGCAGTACTTC.

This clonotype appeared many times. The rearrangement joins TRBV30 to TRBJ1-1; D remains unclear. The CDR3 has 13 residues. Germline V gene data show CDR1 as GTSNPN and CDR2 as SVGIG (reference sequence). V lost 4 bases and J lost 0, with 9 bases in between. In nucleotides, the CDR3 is TGTGCCTGGATAGTTGGACTGAACACTGAAGCTTTCTTT. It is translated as CAWIVGLNTEAFF.

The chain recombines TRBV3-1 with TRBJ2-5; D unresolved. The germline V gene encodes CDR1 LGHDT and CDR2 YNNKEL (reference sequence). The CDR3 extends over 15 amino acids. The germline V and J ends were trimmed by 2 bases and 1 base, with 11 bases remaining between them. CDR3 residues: CASSQFSAIQETQYF. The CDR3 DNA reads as TGTGCCAGCAGCCAATTCTCCGCGATCCAAGAGACCCAGTACTTC.

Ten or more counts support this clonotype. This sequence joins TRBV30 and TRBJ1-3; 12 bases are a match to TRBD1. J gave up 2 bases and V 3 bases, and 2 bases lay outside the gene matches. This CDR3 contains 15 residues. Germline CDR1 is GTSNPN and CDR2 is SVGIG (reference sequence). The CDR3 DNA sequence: TGTGCCTGGAGCGGGGACAGGGGGCCTGGAAACACCATATATTTT. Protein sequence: CAWSGDRGPGNTIYF. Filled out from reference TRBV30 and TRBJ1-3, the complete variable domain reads SQTIHQWPATLVQPVGSPLSLECTVEGTSNPNLYWYRQAAGRGLQLLFYSVGIGQISSEVPQNLSASRPQDRQFILSSKKLLLSDSGFYLCAWSGDRGPGNTIYFGEGSWLTVV.

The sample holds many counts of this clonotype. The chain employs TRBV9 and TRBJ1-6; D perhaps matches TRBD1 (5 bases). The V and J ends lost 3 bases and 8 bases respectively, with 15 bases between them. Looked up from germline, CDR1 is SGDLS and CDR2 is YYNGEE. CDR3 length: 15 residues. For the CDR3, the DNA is TGTGCCAGCAGCGCAACAGGTTGGGCGGATTCACCCCTCCACTTT. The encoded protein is CASSATGWADSPLHF.

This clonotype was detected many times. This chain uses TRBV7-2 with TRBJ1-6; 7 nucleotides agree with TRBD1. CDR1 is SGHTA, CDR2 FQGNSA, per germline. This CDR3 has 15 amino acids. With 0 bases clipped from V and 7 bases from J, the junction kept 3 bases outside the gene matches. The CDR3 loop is CASSLAGGRNSPLHF. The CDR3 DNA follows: TGTGCCAGCAGCTTAGCAGGGGGCAGGAATTCACCCCTCCACTTT.

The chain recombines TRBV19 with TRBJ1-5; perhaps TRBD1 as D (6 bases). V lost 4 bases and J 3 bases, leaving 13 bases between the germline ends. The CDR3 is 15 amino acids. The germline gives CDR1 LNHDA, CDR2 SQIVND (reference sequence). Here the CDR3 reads CASSSRGQTNQPQHF. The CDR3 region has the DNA TGTGCCAGTAGTAGCCGAGGACAGACCAATCAGCCCCAGCATTTT.

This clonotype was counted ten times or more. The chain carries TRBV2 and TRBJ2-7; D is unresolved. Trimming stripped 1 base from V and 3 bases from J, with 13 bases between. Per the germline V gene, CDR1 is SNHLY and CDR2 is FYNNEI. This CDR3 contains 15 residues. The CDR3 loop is CASSEEGGLYYEQYF. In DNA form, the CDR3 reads TGTGCCAGCAGTGAAGAGGGCGGCCTATACTACGAGCAGTACTTC.

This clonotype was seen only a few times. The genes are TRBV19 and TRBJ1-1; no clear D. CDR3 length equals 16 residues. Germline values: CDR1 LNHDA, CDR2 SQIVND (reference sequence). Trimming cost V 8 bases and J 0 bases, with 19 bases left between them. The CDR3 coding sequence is TGTGCCAGTGGCCCTACCACTATCGCGATGAACACTGAAGCTTTCTTT. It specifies CASGPTTIAMNTEAFF.